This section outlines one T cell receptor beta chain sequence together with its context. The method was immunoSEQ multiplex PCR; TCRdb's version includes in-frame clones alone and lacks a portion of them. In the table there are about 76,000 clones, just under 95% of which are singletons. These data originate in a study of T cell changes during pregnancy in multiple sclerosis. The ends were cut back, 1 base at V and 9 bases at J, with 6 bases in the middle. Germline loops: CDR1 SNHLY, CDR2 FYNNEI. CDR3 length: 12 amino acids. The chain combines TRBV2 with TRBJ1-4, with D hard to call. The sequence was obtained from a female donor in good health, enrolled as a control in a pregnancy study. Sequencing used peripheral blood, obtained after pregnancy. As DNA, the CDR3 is TGTGCCAGCAGTGAAGGGGCCCAAAAACTGTTTTTT. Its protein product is CASSEGAQKLFF.